This T cell receptor beta chain comes out of a study of beta chain features in type 1 diabetes. Regarding the study as a whole: Across patients, naive, central memory and Treg TCRB repertoires exhibited apparently greater similarity than was observed across healthy donors.

The entirety of the isolated RNA underwent reverse transcription, so expressed TCRB transcripts were sequenced. The protocol was immunoSEQ multiplex PCR, while the TCRdb copy is restricted to in-frame clones and leaves out a portion. In the table there are under 950,000 clones, about 17% of which are singletons. In regard to this clone: The target antigen is unknown.

CD45RO/CCR7/CD25/CD127/CD95/CD27 separated CD4+ naive, central memory, regulatory and stem cell-like memory cells by sorting. The V segment lost 3 bases and the J segment 7 bases; nucleotides outside the gene matches: 14. The CDR3 consists of 16 residues. Per germline, CDR1 SGHRS and CDR2 YFSETQ. This clonotype originated in a young woman in good health. The gene calls are TRBV5-1 and TRBJ2-3, with 7 bases lining up with TRBD1. Sequencing used naive CD4+ T cells from blood. This CDR3 is CASSSPTGTVRNTQYF. The CDR3 bases are TGCGCCAGCAGCTCACCGACCGGGACAGTACGAAATACGCAGTATTTT. Looking up the rest from reference TRBV5-1 and TRBJ2-3 gives the full variable domain: KAGVTQTPRYLIKTRGQQVTLSCSPISGHRSVSWYQQTPGQGLQFLFEYFSETQRNKGNFPGRFSGRQFSNSRSEMNVSTLELGDSALYLCASSSPTGTVRNTQYFGPGTRLTVL.